This TCR beta chain was obtained from a study of blood T cell repertoires in COVID-19. CDR3 length: 15 residues. CDR1 and CDR2 from the germline V gene are LGHDT and YNNKEL (reference sequence). The V segment lost 5 bases and the J segment 2 bases; nucleotides outside the gene matches: 6. Measured with immunoSEQ multiplex PCR; TCRdb has only the in-frame clones, and not every one. In the table there are approximately 220,000 clones, 86% of which are singletons. This rearrangement joins TRBV3-1 (or the pseudogene TRBV3-2) to TRBJ2-1, with 7 bases fitting TRBD2. The receptor was derived from a woman aged 45 to 65 with acute or convalescent COVID-19. The sequenced material came from peripheral blood. CDR3: CASSWTRATYNEQFF. DNA of the CDR3: TGTGCCAGCAGCTGGACTAGAGCGACCTACAATGAGCAGTTCTTC.